Listed below are T cell receptor beta chains from one sample, sequenced in a study of shared clonotypes between healthy human individuals. Clones were read by immunoSEQ multiplex PCR, and TCRdb kept only the in-frame ones, dropping some. The table lists roughly 2 million clones, 95% of them singletons. The material sequenced was naive CD4+ T cells sorted from blood. The source is a man between 18 and 29 years old in good health. Both conserved end residues are part of each CDR3. The D gene is left open where the match is weak. Clone size is shown for a subset of rows, as once, few, many or a class of expanded clone.

clone_size	v_call	j_call	d_call	cdr3_nt	cdr3_aa
.	TRBV7-9	TRBJ2-7	.	TGTGCCAGCAGCCAAGTAGACTACGAGCAGTACTTC	CASSQVDYEQYF
.	TRBV5-4	TRBJ2-5	.	TGTGCCAGCAGCTTGGCCTCACAAGAGACCCAGTACTTC	CASSLASQETQYF
.	TRBV7-2	TRBJ2-5	.	TGTGCCAGCAGCTTAGGTAGGGCCACAGCCCCCAGGGAGACCCAGTACTTC	CASSLGRATAPRETQYF
.	TRBV19	TRBJ1-2	.	TGTGCCAGTAGCCTGCTCCCCAGACCAACGGCGAACTATGGCTACACCTTC	CASSLLPRPTANYGYTF
.	TRBV19	TRBJ1-5	.	TGTGCCAGTAGTCAACAGGGTGGCAATCAGCCCCAGCATTTT	CASSQQGGNQPQHF
.	TRBV5-1	TRBJ1-2	.	TGCGCCAGCAGCTGGAGCGGGGATAACTATGGCTACACCTTC	CASSWSGDNYGYTF
.	TRBV7-2	TRBJ2-7	.	TGTGCCAGCAGCTCCCGAGGGAGCTACGAGCAGTACTTC	CASSSRGSYEQYF
.	TRBV19	TRBJ2-7	TRBD1	TGTGCCAGTGCCCCCGGACAGGTCAACTACGAGCAGTACTTC	CASAPGQVNYEQYF
.	TRBV30	TRBJ1-6	.	TGTGCCTGGAGTCCAGGGCGGACTAGCTCCTATAATTCACCCCTCCACTTT	CAWSPGRTSSYNSPLHF
.	TRBV4-1	TRBJ1-2	TRBD1	TGCGCCAGCAGCCAAGCGACAGGGGTCGGCTACACCTTC	CASSQATGVGYTF
.	TRBV2	TRBJ1-5	.	TGTGCCAGCAGTCGGAGGGTGGTGGACAATCAGCCCCAGCATTTT	CASSRRVVDNQPQHF
.	TRBV28	TRBJ1-4	.	TGTGCCAGCAGTTTGTCTGCCTCTAATGAAAAACTGTTTTTT	CASSLSASNEKLFF
.	TRBV29-1	TRBJ2-2	.	TGCAGCGTTAGGCCGGGGGCCGTGAACACCGGGGAGCTGTTTTTT	CSVRPGAVNTGELFF
.	TRBV4-1	TRBJ1-2	.	TGCGCCAGCAGCCAACTAGAGGGGGATGGCTACACCTTC	CASSQLEGDGYTF
.	TRBV30	TRBJ2-3	.	TGTGCCTGCCGGGTCGGAAACACAGATACGCAGTATTTT	CACRVGNTDTQYF
.	TRBV5-4	TRBJ1-1	.	TGTGCCAGCACCTCCCCAGGGACTGAAGCTTTCTTT	CASTSPGTEAFF
.	TRBV7-9	TRBJ2-3	.	TGTGCCAGCATGGAGGGGGCAGGTACGCAGTATTTT	CASMEGAGTQYF
.	TRBV9	TRBJ2-7	TRBD1	TGTGCCAGCAGCGTAGGGGGACAGGGCAACGAGCAGTACTTC	CASSVGGQGNEQYF
.	TRBV30	TRBJ2-5	.	TGTGCCTGGAGTCGACAGGGGGTCGTCCTAGCGGGCAGCCAAGAGACCCAGTACTTC	CAWSRQGVVLAGSQETQYF
many	TRBV30	TRBJ2-1	.	TGTGCCTGGAGTGGACTTGCCGATGAGCAGTTCTTC	CAWSGLADEQFF
.	TRBV6-5	TRBJ1-1	.	TGTGCCAGCAGTTACTCGCGGAGCACTGAAGCTTTCTTT	CASSYSRSTEAFF
once	TRBV11-2	TRBJ2-5	.	TGTGCCAGCAGCTCCCCAGGGGATTGGCAGACCCAGTACTTC	CASSSPGDWQTQYF
.	TRBV28	TRBJ1-4	.	TGTGCCACCCTGAACCGGGAAAAACTGTTTTTT	CATLNREKLFF
.	TRBV5-1	TRBJ2-7	TRBD1	TGCGCCAGCAGCTTGCTGTCAGGGGGCTCCTACGAGCAGTACTTC	CASSLLSGGSYEQYF
.	TRBV7-2	TRBJ1-4	TRBD1	TGTGCCAGCAGCTTAGAGGGGGCAAGGGAAAAACTGTTTTTT	CASSLEGAREKLFF
.	TRBV11-2	TRBJ2-7	TRBD2	TGTGCCAGCAGCTTAGAGGCGGGGGACTCCTACGAGCAGTACTTC	CASSLEAGDSYEQYF
.	TRBV19	TRBJ1-3	.	TGTGCCAGCACGCCGGCGAATTCTGGAAACACCATATATTTT	CASTPANSGNTIYF
.	TRBV30	TRBJ1-5	.	TGTGCCGGATCGATGGCGGGGAACGGTCAGCCCCAGCATTTT	CAGSMAGNGQPQHF
.	TRBV2	TRBJ2-7	TRBD2	TGTGCCAGCAGAGCAACTAGCGGGGGGACCTACGAGCAGTACTTC	CASRATSGGTYEQYF
few	TRBV19	TRBJ1-5	TRBD1	TGTGCCAGTAGTGATGGGGGACAGGGCAGACAGCCCCAGCATTTT	CASSDGGQGRQPQHF
.	TRBV18	TRBJ1-1	.	TGTGCCAGCTCACCGCGGTCCGCCTCCAACACTGAAGCTTTCTTT	CASSPRSASNTEAFF
.	TRBV6-5	TRBJ2-7	.	TGTGCCAGCAGTTACTCCACTAGTCGCGGGGAGCAGTACTTC	CASSYSTSRGEQYF
.	TRBV11-2	TRBJ2-5	TRBD2	TGTGCCAGCAGCTTAGAATTGTCTAGCGGGAGCGGGTCCCAGTACTTC	CASSLELSSGSGSQYF
.	TRBV19	TRBJ1-1	.	TGTGCCAGTAGTATCGCCGGGGGTGGTACTGAAGCTTTCTTT	CASSIAGGGTEAFF
.	TRBV27	TRBJ1-4	.	TGTGCCAGCAGCTTCGCTGGTGGGGCAACTAATGAAAAACTGTTTTTT	CASSFAGGATNEKLFF
.	TRBV2	TRBJ2-3	.	TGTGCCAGCACATTAGCGGAGGGGGCGGATACGCAGTATTTT	CASTLAEGADTQYF
.	TRBV28	TRBJ2-7	TRBD1	TGTGCCAGCACCCGCCTGACAGGGACCTACGAGCAGTACTTC	CASTRLTGTYEQYF
.	TRBV5-6	TRBJ1-4	TRBD1	TGTGCCAGCAGCCCGACAGGGGTGGGTACTAATGAAAAACTGTTTTTT	CASSPTGVGTNEKLFF
.	TRBV6-1	TRBJ2-2	TRBD2	TGTGCCAGCAGTGCACCTCCGGGACTAGCGGGACAACTTGCCGGGGAGCTGTTTTTT	CASSAPPGLAGQLAGELFF
many	TRBV9	TRBJ1-6	TRBD1	TGTGCCAGCAGCATACAAAGGGGACAGGGATTCGACAATTCACCCCTCCACTTT	CASSIQRGQGFDNSPLHF
.	TRBV6-4	TRBJ2-3	TRBD2	TGTGCCAGCAGTCCTGGGACTACTCCTACAGATACGCAGTATTTT	CASSPGTTPTDTQYF
.	TRBV4-1	TRBJ1-4	TRBD1	TGCGCCAGCAGCCAGACCGGGACAGGGGGTGAAAAACTGTTTTTT	CASSQTGTGGEKLFF
.	TRBV10-1	TRBJ2-1	TRBD1	TGCGCCAGCAGCCAGGCGACAGGGGGTTTAAATGAGCAGTTCTTC	CASSQATGGLNEQFF
.	TRBV10-3	TRBJ2-3	.	TGTGCCATCAGCTTAGGAGATACGCAGTATTTT	CAISLGDTQYF
.	TRBV9	TRBJ1-2	TRBD1	TGTGCCAGCAGCCCCCAACAGGGGCTCAGCTATGGCTACACCTTC	CASSPQQGLSYGYTF
.	TRBV19	TRBJ2-4	.	TGTGCCAGTAGTACCCCCCCTAATATATACATTCAGTACTTC	CASSTPPNIYIQYF
.	TRBV2	TRBJ2-7	TRBD1	TGTGCCAGCAAGTCTTCAGGGGGCGGTTACGAGCAGTACTTC	CASKSSGGGYEQYF
.	TRBV28	TRBJ2-1	TRBD2	TGTGCCAGTATTTCGACTAGCGGGGGACCTGGGCAGTTCTTC	CASISTSGGPGQFF
few	TRBV11-3	TRBJ2-3	.	TGTGCCAGCCAGCTATCTGCCTCCAGCACAGATACGCAGTATTTT	CASQLSASSTDTQYF
.	TRBV2	TRBJ2-7	.	TGTGCCAGCTGGGACCTCTCGGGAGAGCAGTACTTC	CASWDLSGEQYF